Below, 27 T cell receptor beta chains from the same sample are listed, as sequenced in a study of blood T cells in healthy people across ages (dated by TCRdb to about 2015). The library came from 5' RACE. Instrument used: Illumina HiSeq 2500. A second about 7 to 12 cycle PCR used a sample-barcoded 5' primer and a J-beta primer mix. Starting from the raw public reads, TCRdb applied fastp trimming at Q25, assembled clones with MiXCR and retained in-frame beta chains. Rows merge per CDR3 protein into single entries with the most common DNA and genes. This sample is represented by 600,000 or so distinct CDR3 sequences; around 20% of them were singletons. The top ten constitute about 3.6% of the sample. Sequenced material: blood. The receptors shown here come from a man aged 65 to 85 in good health.

This clonotype was seen only a few times. The chain carries TRBV6-2 or TRBV6-3 and TRBJ2-3; D is ambiguous. CDR1 is MNHEY, CDR2 SVGEGT, per germline. Trimming stripped 0 bases from V and 5 bases from J, with 15 bases between. The CDR3 contains 16 residues. Here the CDR3 DNA reads TGTGCCAGCAGTTACTCAGGCGACCGGAAGGTAGATACGCAGTATTTT. Its translation: CASSYSGDRKVDTQYF.

This chain links TRBV5-1 with TRBJ2-3; 11 bases match TRBD2. Per germline, CDR1 SGHRS and CDR2 YFSETQ. With 0 bases clipped from V and 3 bases from J, the junction kept 9 bases outside the gene matches. This CDR3 comprises 18 residues. The CDR3 loop reads CASSLGALAGVLTDTQYF. The CDR3 DNA sequence: TGCGCCAGCAGCTTGGGAGCACTAGCGGGAGTGCTTACAGATACGCAGTATTTT.

This clonotype was counted a few times. This chain links TRBV28 with TRBJ2-7; TRBD1 agrees at 9 bases. CDR1 is MDHEN and CDR2 is SYDVKM in the germline V gene. The CDR3 runs 16 residues. The V and J ends lost 5 bases and 0 bases, in that order; junction bases with no gene match: 8. The CDR3 loop is CASSPPGQGNSYEQYF. CDR3 nucleotides: TGTGCCAGCAGTCCCCCCGGACAGGGGAACTCCTACGAGCAGTACTTC.

The table lists this clonotype with a few counts. This chain connects TRBV20-1 to TRBJ1-1; D is ambiguous. Germline values: CDR1 DFQATT, CDR2 SNEGSKA (reference sequence). The CDR3 runs 12 residues. V was clipped by 6 bases and J by 1 base, with 9 bases between them. Here the CDR3 reads CSAPEGNTEAFF. As DNA, the CDR3 is TGCAGTGCCCCGGAGGGGAACACTGAAGCTTTCTTT.

J is TRBJ2-5 and V is TRBV15, with 13 nucleotides matching TRBD2. Germline V CDR1 and CDR2: LNHNV, YYDKDF (reference sequence). The ends lost 3 bases at V and 3 bases at J; junction bases unmatched: 7. This CDR3 is 17 amino acids long. CDR3: CATSRRPGTSGEETQYF. CDR3 nucleotide sequence: TGTGCCACCAGCAGGAGGCCCGGGACTAGCGGGGAAGAGACCCAGTACTTC.

V and J are TRBV10-2 and TRBJ2-1; tentative D call: TRBD2 (6 bases). This CDR3 is built from 13 residues. CDR1 WSHSY and CDR2 SAAADI come from the germline V gene. Trimming left V 5 bases short and J 8 bases short, with 13 bases between. The CDR3 reads CASSKAGWDEQFF. The CDR3 nucleotides are TGCGCCAGCAGTAAGGCGGGATGGGATGAGCAGTTCTTC.

V and J are TRBV6-6 and TRBJ2-1; 12 bases map to TRBD2. The J segment lost 7 bases and the V segment lost 6 bases, leaving 7 bases of the junction unmatched. Germline V gives CDR1 MNHNY, CDR2 SVGAGI (reference sequence). The CDR3 is 15 amino acids. CDR3 region: CASRRLAGDGNEQFF. CDR3 nucleotide sequence: TGTGCCAGCAGGCGACTAGCGGGAGATGGGAATGAGCAGTTCTTC.

This clonotype was observed a handful of times. The chain carries TRBV20-1 and TRBJ2-5; 14 bases are shared with TRBD2. The V gene end was trimmed by 3 bases and the J gene end by 0 bases; junction bases not matched to a gene: 9. CDR3 length equals 18 residues. Germline V gene lookup returns CDR1 DFQATT and CDR2 SNEGSKA (reference sequence). Here the CDR3 DNA reads TGCAGTGCTAGGGAGACTAGCGGGAGGGGATGGGACCAAGAGACCCAGTACTTC. As protein: CSARETSGRGWDQETQYF.

Concerning this clonotype: A read error may account for a junction end that differs from germline. The chain couples TRBV15 to TRBJ1-3, with TRBD1 matching 7 bases. This CDR3 region has 16 residues. CDR1 and CDR2 from the germline V gene are LNHNV and YYDKDF (reference sequence). The CDR3 loop is CAASPGGAPSGNTIYF. CDR3 DNA: TGTGCCGCCAGCCCAGGGGGGGCCCCCTCTGGAAACACCATATATTTT.

Concerning this clonotype: One junction end disagrees with the germline gene, perhaps due to a read error. The chain joins TRBV20-1 to TRBJ2-5; 7 bases are a match to TRBD2. The CDR3 has 14 residues. The germline gives CDR1 DFQATT, CDR2 SNEGSKA (reference sequence). The CDR3 reads CSAGDLGGVETQYF. The CDR3 DNA sequence: TGCAGTGCTGGAGATCTGGGGGGGGTGGAGACCCAGTACTTC.

This clonotype was seen a single time. This rearrangement joins TRBV7-2 to TRBJ1-1; D remains unclear. V was trimmed by 0 bases and J by 2 bases, leaving 10 bases between them. This CDR3 spans 15 amino acids. Germline V gene lookup returns CDR1 SGHTA and CDR2 FQGNSA. The CDR3 here is CASSLAGWDNTEAFF. CDR3 sequence (DNA): TGTGCCAGCAGCTTAGCTGGGTGGGATAACACTGAAGCTTTCTTT.

The chain joins TRBV4-2 to TRBJ2-3; D unclear. Trimming left V 5 bases short and J 1 base short, with 13 bases between. CDR1 is LGHNA, CDR2 YNFKEQ, per germline. The CDR3 spans 15 residues. The CDR3 loop reads CASSSLTRGTDTQYF. The CDR3 nucleotides are TGTGCCAGCAGCTCCCTAACCCGGGGCACAGATACGCAGTATTTT.

The rearrangement uses TRBV28 and TRBJ1-2; D not certain. The CDR3 consists of 15 residues. Per germline, CDR1 MDHEN and CDR2 SYDVKM. V was shortened by 6 bases and J by 8 bases, with 22 bases between the two germline ends. The CDR3 protein is CASRPTGLLLGGYTF. The CDR3 nucleotides are TGTGCCAGCAGGCCCACCGGGCTCCTCTTGGGGGGCTACACCTTC.

Concerning this clonotype itself: One end of the junction varies from germline; a read error may be responsible. This chain joins TRBV7-7 and TRBJ2-2; 8 bases map to TRBD1. The CDR3 runs 15 residues. Germline lookup yields CDR1 SSHAT and CDR2 FNYEAQ (reference sequence). CDR3 nucleotide sequence: TGTGCTAGCAGCCCTGGACAGGGAATCGGCGGGGAGCTGTTTTTT. It yields the protein CASSPGQGIGGELFF. The full variable domain, completed using reference TRBV7-7 and TRBJ2-2, is GAGVSQSPRYKVTKRGQDVTLRCDPISSHATLYWYQQALGQGPEFLTYFNYEAQPDKSGLPSDRFSAERPEGSISTLTIQRTEQRDSAMYRCASSPGQGIGGELFFGEGSRLTVL.

The gene calls are TRBV27 and TRBJ2-1; 7 bases are a match to TRBD1. The trim removed 2 bases at V and 12 bases at J, leaving 13 bases unmatched. The CDR3 sequence is 15 residues long. Germline values: CDR1 MNHEY, CDR2 SMNVEV (reference sequence). CDR3 in amino acids: CASSLTRTGSGWQFF. In nucleotides, the CDR3 is TGTGCCAGCAGTTTAACCCGGACAGGATCTGGGTGGCAGTTCTTC.

The chain has TRBV28 and TRBJ2-7; D is tentatively TRBD1 or TRBD2 (5 bases each). The V gene lost 5 bases and the J gene lost 5 bases, with 16 bases spanning the gap. This CDR3 comprises 14 residues. Germline V gives CDR1 MDHEN, CDR2 SYDVKM. The CDR3 reads CASSRSGDLNEQYF. The CDR3 DNA is TGTGCCAGCAGTCGATCCGGGGACCTGAACGAGCAGTACTTC.

This clonotype has more than one count but fewer than ten. The CDR3 DNA sequence: TGTGCCAGCAGCCTGGACCTCCAAGAGCAGTACTTC. Its protein is CASSLDLQEQYF. V gene TRBV14 combines with J gene TRBJ2-7, with D unclear. The CDR3 sequence is 12 residues long. CDR1 and CDR2 (germline): SGHDN, FVKESK. Trimming took 4 bases from V and 7 from J, leaving 11 bases between them.

V gene TRBV3-1 combines with J gene TRBJ2-5, with D unclear. Looked up from germline, CDR1 is LGHDT and CDR2 is YNNKEL (reference sequence). The germline V and J ends were trimmed by 2 bases and 4 bases, with 8 bases remaining between them. This CDR3 comprises 13 residues. As DNA, the CDR3 is TGTGCCAGCAGCCAAACCGTGTCAGAGACCCAGTACTTC. This codes for CASSQTVSETQYF.

V and J are TRBV14 and TRBJ2-5, with D possibly being TRBD2 (6 bases). The J call may be incorrect, as the DNA end agrees better with TRBJ2-1. The CDR3 is made up of 16 amino acids. Per germline, CDR1 SGHDN and CDR2 FVKESK. The CDR3 DNA follows: TGTGCCAGCAGCCAAGCACGCGGGACCTACATCAATGAGCAGTTCTTC. Translating gives CASSQARGTYINEQFF.

The J gene is TRBJ2-1, the V gene TRBV20-1, with 8 bases lining up with TRBD2. CDR3 length equals 17 residues. The J segment lost 2 bases and the V segment lost 1 base, leaving 10 bases of the junction unmatched. The germline V gene has CDR1 DFQATT and CDR2 SNEGSKA (reference sequence). The CDR3 region has the DNA TGCAGTGCTAGAGTAAGTCTAGCGGGTGGGGCCTACAATGAGCAGTTCTTC. This encodes CSARVSLAGGAYNEQFF.

This clonotype showed up just a few times. The gene calls are TRBV9 and TRBJ2-2; TRBD2 might be the D (7 bases). This CDR3 has 15 residues. Deletions cut 3 bases from V and 5 bases from J, with 14 bases between. The germline gives CDR1 SGDLS, CDR2 YYNGEE. For the CDR3, the DNA is TGTGCCAGCAGCGCCCTAGGGGGGGGGACCGGGGAGCTGTTTTTT. Amino acid sequence: CASSALGGGTGELFF.

This chain uses TRBV28 with TRBJ1-1; no definite D call. The germline gives CDR1 MDHEN, CDR2 SYDVKM. This CDR3 has 13 residues. The germline V and J ends were trimmed by 3 bases and 9 bases, with 14 bases remaining between them. The CDR3 loop is CASSLNSLSQAFF. The CDR3 nucleotides are TGTGCCAGCAGTTTGAACAGTTTAAGTCAAGCTTTCTTT.

The CDR3 sequence is CASSGLAGGPGTGELFF. The DNA for the CDR3 is TGTGCCAGCAGTGGACTAGCGGGAGGGCCGGGGACCGGGGAGCTGTTTTTT. The chain employs TRBV12-3 or TRBV12-4 and TRBJ2-2; 15 nucleotides align to TRBD2. V trimming: 5 bases; J trimming: 5 bases; junction bases outside the gene matches: 6. This CDR3 contains 17 residues.

Points on this clonotype: One end of the junction is discordant with germline, which a read error may explain. The chain carries TRBV7-9 and TRBJ1-5; 9 positions match TRBD1. Germline V lookup: CDR1 SEHNR, CDR2 FQNEAQ (reference sequence). This CDR3 has 18 amino acids. The CDR3 bases are TGTGCCAGCAGATTAGGACAGGGGAAGAGGGTACGCAATCAGCCCCAGCATTTT. Its translation: CASRLGQGKRVRNQPQHF.

The sample holds a few counts of this clonotype. The rearrangement joins TRBV10-3 to TRBJ2-5; 11 bases are a match to TRBD2. Judging by the DNA end, TRBJ2-7 fits better; the J call may be wrong. CDR3 length: 14 amino acids. In germline, CDR1 is ENHRY, CDR2 SYGVKD. The CDR3 is CAISVGTSGHEQYF. In DNA form, the CDR3 reads TGTGCCATCAGTGTTGGGACTAGCGGACACGAGCAGTACTTC.

This chain connects TRBV10-2 to TRBJ2-5, with 11 bases fitting TRBD2. Germline assignment: CDR1 WSHSY and CDR2 SAAADI. The CDR3 contains 17 residues. After removal of 5 bases from V and 4 bases from J, the junction contained 12 bases not matched to a gene. The CDR3 sequence: CASSLVTSGARGETQYF. CDR3 bases: TGCGCCAGCAGTCTCGTGACTAGCGGGGCAAGGGGAGAGACCCAGTACTTC.

This clonotype was detected only a few times. The rearrangement uses TRBV10-3 and TRBJ2-7; D is ambiguous. This CDR3 has 11 amino acids. From germline, CDR1 is ENHRY and CDR2 SYGVKD. The CDR3 bases are TGTGCGTCCACTGGCTCCTACGAGCAGTACTTC. Amino acid sequence: CASTGSYEQYF.